A selection of T cell receptor beta chains follows, all from one sample in a study of identical twins' blood T cells. Each CDR3 protein gets one entry after TCRdb re-called the 5' RACE reads with MiXCR. The data show roughly 380,000 distinct CDR3 sequences, about 28% seen once. Source material: PBMCs. These receptor sequences come from a woman between 18 and 50 years old in good health. Each CDR3 is given with its conserved first and last residue. The order of the fields is CDR3 protein, CDR3 DNA, V gene, clone size, D gene, J gene. The D gene is left open where the match is weak. For some rows the clone size is stated as once, few or many, or as a class when expanded; others skip it.

cdr3_aa: CASSPRGLAGATGELFF; cdr3_nt: TGTGCCAGCTCACCCAGGGGACTAGCGGGAGCTACCGGGGAGCTGTTTTTT; v_call: TRBV18; clone_size: few; d_call: TRBD2; j_call: TRBJ2-2
cdr3_aa: CSARDQEPGELFF; cdr3_nt: TGCAGTGCTAGAGACCAGGAGCCCGGGGAGCTGTTTTTT; v_call: TRBV20-1; clone_size: few; d_call: NA; j_call: TRBJ2-2
cdr3_aa: CASSKPASGSYEQFF; cdr3_nt: TGTGCCAGCAGTAAACCGGCTAGCGGGAGCTATGAGCAGTTCTTC; v_call: TRBV27; clone_size: few; d_call: TRBD2; j_call: TRBJ2-1
cdr3_aa: CASSHLQGGQETQYF; cdr3_nt: TGTGCCAGCAGTCATCTACAGGGGGGACAAGAGACCCAGTACTTC; v_call: TRBV28; clone_size: NA; d_call: TRBD1; j_call: TRBJ2-5
cdr3_aa: CASSETGPPQHF; cdr3_nt: TGTGCCAGCAGTGAGACCGGGCCGCCCCAGCATTTT; v_call: TRBV6-1; clone_size: NA; d_call: NA; j_call: TRBJ1-5
cdr3_aa: CASSRGQEETQYF; cdr3_nt: TGCGCCAGCAGCAGGGGGCAAGAAGAGACCCAGTACTTC; v_call: TRBV5-1; clone_size: few; d_call: TRBD1; j_call: TRBJ2-5
cdr3_aa: CASSPRQGGPKTGELFF; cdr3_nt: TGTGCCAGCAGCCCCAGACAGGGCGGTCCGAAAACCGGGGAGCTGTTTTTT; v_call: TRBV7-2; clone_size: NA; d_call: TRBD1; j_call: TRBJ2-2
cdr3_aa: CASSPSRGFLIQYF; cdr3_nt: TGTGCCAGCAGTCCCTCCAGGGGCTTCCTCATTCAGTACTTC; v_call: TRBV28; clone_size: few; d_call: NA; j_call: TRBJ2-4
cdr3_aa: CASSHLAGSSGELFF; cdr3_nt: TGTGCCAGCAGCCATCTAGCGGGTTCCAGCGGGGAGCTGTTTTTT; v_call: TRBV14; clone_size: few; d_call: TRBD2; j_call: TRBJ2-2
cdr3_aa: CASKFLVRQGRNSPLHF; cdr3_nt: TGTGCCAGCAAATTCCTTGTGAGACAGGGTCGGAATTCACCCCTCCACTTT; v_call: TRBV27; clone_size: NA; d_call: TRBD1; j_call: TRBJ1-6
cdr3_aa: CASSLKGNEQFF; cdr3_nt: TGTGCCAGCAGCTTAAAGGGGAATGAGCAGTTCTTC; v_call: TRBV5-4; clone_size: many; d_call: NA; j_call: TRBJ2-1
cdr3_aa: CASSLDRGPYGYTF; cdr3_nt: TGTGCCAGCAGCTTAGACAGGGGCCCCTATGGCTACACCTTC; v_call: TRBV11-2; clone_size: few; d_call: NA; j_call: TRBJ1-2
cdr3_aa: CASSSPGAGRIYNEQFF; cdr3_nt: TGTGCCAGCAGTTCCCCGGGGGCCGGGAGGATCTACAATGAGCAGTTCTTC; v_call: TRBV6-5; clone_size: NA; d_call: NA; j_call: TRBJ2-1
cdr3_aa: CASSFGGGNTEAFF; cdr3_nt: TGCGCCAGCAGCTTTGGCGGGGGGAACACTGAAGCTTTCTTT; v_call: TRBV5-1; clone_size: NA; d_call: NA; j_call: TRBJ1-1
cdr3_aa: CSARDFAGSTDTQYF; cdr3_nt: TGCAGTGCTAGAGATTTCGCAGGGAGCACAGATACGCAGTATTTT; v_call: TRBV20-1; clone_size: many; d_call: NA; j_call: TRBJ2-3
cdr3_aa: CASTWLAANTGELFF; cdr3_nt: TGTGCCAGTACGTGGCTAGCGGCCAACACCGGGGAGCTGTTTTTT; v_call: TRBV19; clone_size: NA; d_call: TRBD2; j_call: TRBJ2-2
cdr3_aa: CASSYYWTKKPQETQYF; cdr3_nt: TGTGCCAGCAGTTATTACTGGACAAAAAAACCTCAAGAGACCCAGTACTTC; v_call: TRBV27; clone_size: NA; d_call: NA; j_call: TRBJ2-5
cdr3_aa: CRARDSGQGYGYTF; cdr3_nt: TGCAGGGCTAGGGATTCGGGACAGGGCTATGGCTACACCTTC; v_call: TRBV20-1; clone_size: NA; d_call: TRBD1; j_call: TRBJ1-2
cdr3_aa: CASTPYRGQPQHF; cdr3_nt: TGTGCCAGTACCCCTTACAGGGGGCAGCCCCAGCATTTT; v_call: TRBV19; clone_size: few; d_call: TRBD1; j_call: TRBJ1-5
cdr3_aa: CSARSQWSTGTEDFF; cdr3_nt: TGCAGTGCCAGAAGTCAATGGAGTACTGGGACTGAAGATTTCTTT; v_call: TRBV20-1; clone_size: NA; d_call: NA; j_call: TRBJ1-1
cdr3_aa: CASSRAFNQPQHF; cdr3_nt: TGTGCCAGCAGCCGGGCCTTCAATCAGCCCCAGCATTTT; v_call: TRBV7-2; clone_size: few; d_call: NA; j_call: TRBJ1-5
cdr3_aa: CSARRGSGTDTQYF; cdr3_nt: TGCAGTGCTAGACGAGGGTCAGGAACAGATACGCAGTATTTT; v_call: TRBV20-1; clone_size: once; d_call: NA; j_call: TRBJ2-3
cdr3_aa: CSALIRADTEAFF; cdr3_nt: TGCAGCGCACTTATACGGGCGGACACTGAAGCTTTCTTT; v_call: TRBV29-1; clone_size: few; d_call: NA; j_call: TRBJ1-1
cdr3_aa: CASTPSLGNTEAFF; cdr3_nt: TGTGCCAGCACTCCCTCATTAGGGAACACTGAAGCTTTCTTT; v_call: TRBV12-3/TRBV12-4; clone_size: NA; d_call: NA; j_call: TRBJ1-1
cdr3_aa: CSAVLGAFSGNTIYF; cdr3_nt: TGCAGTGCTGTATTGGGCGCCTTCTCTGGAAACACCATATATTTT; v_call: TRBV20-1; clone_size: NA; d_call: NA; j_call: TRBJ1-3
cdr3_aa: CASLPGQGYEQYF; cdr3_nt: TGTGCCAGCCTGCCAGGACAGGGCTACGAGCAGTACTTC; v_call: TRBV7-9; clone_size: few; d_call: TRBD1; j_call: TRBJ2-7